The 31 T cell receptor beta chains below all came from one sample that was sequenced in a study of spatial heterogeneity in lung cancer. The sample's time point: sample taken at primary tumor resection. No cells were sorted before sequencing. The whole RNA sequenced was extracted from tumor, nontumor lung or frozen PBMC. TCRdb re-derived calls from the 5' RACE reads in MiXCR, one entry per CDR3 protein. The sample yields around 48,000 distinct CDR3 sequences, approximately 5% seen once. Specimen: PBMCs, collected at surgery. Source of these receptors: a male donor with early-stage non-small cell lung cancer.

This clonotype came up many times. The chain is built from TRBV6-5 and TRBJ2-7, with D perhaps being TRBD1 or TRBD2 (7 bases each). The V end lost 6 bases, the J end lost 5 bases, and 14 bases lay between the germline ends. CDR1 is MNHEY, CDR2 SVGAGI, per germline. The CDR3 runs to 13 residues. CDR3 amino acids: CASSLPGGDEQYF. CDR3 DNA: TGTGCCAGCAGCCTCCCAGGGGGGGACGAGCAGTACTTC.

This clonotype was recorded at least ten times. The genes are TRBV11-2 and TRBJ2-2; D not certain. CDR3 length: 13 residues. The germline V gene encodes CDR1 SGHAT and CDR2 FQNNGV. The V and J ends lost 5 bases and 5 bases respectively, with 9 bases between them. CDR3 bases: TGTGCCAGCAGCAACGTGGGGACCGGGGAGCTGTTTTTT. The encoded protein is CASSNVGTGELFF.

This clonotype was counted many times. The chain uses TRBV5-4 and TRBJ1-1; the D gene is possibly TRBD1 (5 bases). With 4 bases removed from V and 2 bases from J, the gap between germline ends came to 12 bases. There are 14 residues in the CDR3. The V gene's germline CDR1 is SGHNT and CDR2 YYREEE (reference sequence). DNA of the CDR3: TGTGCCAGCAGCACAAGACAGCCAAACACTGAAGCTTTCTTT. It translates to CASSTRQPNTEAFF. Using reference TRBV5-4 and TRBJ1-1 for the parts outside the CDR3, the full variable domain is ETGVTQSPTHLIKTRGQQVTLRCSSQSGHNTVSWYQQALGQGPQFIFQYYREEENGRGNFPPRFSGLQFPNYSSELNVNALELDDSALYLCASSTRQPNTEAFFGQGTRLTVV.

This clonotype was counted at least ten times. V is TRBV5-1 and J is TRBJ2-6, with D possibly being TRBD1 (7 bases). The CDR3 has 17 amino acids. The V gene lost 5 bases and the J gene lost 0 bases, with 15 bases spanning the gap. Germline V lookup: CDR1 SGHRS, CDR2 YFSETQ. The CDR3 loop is CASSAGQSFSGANVLTF. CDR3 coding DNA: TGCGCCAGCAGTGCGGGACAGTCGTTCTCTGGGGCCAACGTCCTGACTTTC.

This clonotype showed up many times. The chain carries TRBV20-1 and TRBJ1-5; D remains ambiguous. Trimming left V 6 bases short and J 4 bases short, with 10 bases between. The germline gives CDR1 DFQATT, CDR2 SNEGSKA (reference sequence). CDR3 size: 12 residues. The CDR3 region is CSARRLNQPQHF. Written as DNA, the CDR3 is TGCAGTGCCCGACGGTTGAATCAGCCCCAGCATTTT.

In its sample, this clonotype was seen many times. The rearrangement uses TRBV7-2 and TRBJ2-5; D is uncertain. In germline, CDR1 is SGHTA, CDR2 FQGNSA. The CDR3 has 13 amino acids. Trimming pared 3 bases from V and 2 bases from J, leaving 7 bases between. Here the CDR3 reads CASSLERQETQYF. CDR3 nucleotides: TGTGCCAGCAGCTTGGAGCGACAAGAGACCCAGTACTTC.

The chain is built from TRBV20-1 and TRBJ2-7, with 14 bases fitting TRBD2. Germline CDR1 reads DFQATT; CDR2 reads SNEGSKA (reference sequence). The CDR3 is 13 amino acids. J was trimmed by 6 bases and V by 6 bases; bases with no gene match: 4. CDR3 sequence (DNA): TGCAGTGCGCAAGGACTAGCGGGAGGCGAGCAGTACTTC. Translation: CSAQGLAGGEQYF.

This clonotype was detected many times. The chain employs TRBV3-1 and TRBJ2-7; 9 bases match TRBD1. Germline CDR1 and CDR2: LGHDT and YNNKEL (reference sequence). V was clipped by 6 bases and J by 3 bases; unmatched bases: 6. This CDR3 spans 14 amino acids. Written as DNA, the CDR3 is TGTGCCAGCAGAGGTGGGACAGGGAACTACGAGCAGTACTTC. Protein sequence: CASRGGTGNYEQYF.

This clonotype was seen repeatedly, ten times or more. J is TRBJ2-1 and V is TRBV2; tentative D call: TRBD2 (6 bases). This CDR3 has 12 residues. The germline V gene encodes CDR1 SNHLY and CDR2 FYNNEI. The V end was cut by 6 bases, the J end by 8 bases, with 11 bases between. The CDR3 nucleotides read TGTGCCAGCAGAAGACTAGTCGATGAGCAGTTCTTC. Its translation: CASRRLVDEQFF. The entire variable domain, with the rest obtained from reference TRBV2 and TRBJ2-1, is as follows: EPEVTQTPSHQVTQMGQEVILRCVPISNHLYFYWYRQILGQKVEFLVSFYNNEISEKSEIFDDQFSVERPDGSNFTLKIRSTKLEDSAMYFCASRRLVDEQFFGPGTRLTVL.

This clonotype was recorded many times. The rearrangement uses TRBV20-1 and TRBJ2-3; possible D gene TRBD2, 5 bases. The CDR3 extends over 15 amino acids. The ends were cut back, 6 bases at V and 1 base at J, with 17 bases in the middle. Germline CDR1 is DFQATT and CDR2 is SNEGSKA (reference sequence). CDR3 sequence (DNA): TGCAGTGCCCCGCTCCGGACTCCGGGCACAGATACGCAGTATTTT. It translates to CSAPLRTPGTDTQYF.

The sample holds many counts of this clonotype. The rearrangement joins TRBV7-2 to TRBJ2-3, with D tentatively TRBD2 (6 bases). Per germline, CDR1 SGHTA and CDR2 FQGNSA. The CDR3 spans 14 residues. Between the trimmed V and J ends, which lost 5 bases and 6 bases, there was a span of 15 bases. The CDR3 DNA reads TGTGCCAGCAGCACCAGACTAGGATCGGATACGCAGTATTTT. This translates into CASSTRLGSDTQYF.

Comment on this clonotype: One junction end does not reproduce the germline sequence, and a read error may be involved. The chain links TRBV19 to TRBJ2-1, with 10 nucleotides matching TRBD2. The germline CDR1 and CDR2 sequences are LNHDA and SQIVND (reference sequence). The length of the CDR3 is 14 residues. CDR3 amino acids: CASSTLTSGDEQFF. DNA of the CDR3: TGTGCCAGTAGTACCCTAACTAGCGGGGATGAGCAGTTCTTT.

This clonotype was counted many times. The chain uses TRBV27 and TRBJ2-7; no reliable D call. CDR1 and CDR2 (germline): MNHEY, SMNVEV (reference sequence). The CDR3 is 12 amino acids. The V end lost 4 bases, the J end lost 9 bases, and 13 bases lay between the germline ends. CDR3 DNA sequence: TGTGCCAGCAGTTCCTACAGAACGGCGCAGTACTTC. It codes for CASSSYRTAQYF.

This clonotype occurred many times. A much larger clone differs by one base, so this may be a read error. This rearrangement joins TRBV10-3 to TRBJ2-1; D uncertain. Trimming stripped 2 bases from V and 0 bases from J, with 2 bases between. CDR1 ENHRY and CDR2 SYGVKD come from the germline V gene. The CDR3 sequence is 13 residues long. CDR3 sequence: CAISEGSYNEQFF. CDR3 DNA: TGTGCCATCAGTGAGGGCTCCTACAATGAGCAGTTCTTC.

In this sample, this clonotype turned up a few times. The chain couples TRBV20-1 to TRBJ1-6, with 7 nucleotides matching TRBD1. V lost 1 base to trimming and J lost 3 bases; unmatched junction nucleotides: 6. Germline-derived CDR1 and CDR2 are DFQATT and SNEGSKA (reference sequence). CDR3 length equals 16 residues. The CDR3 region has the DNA TGCAGTGCTAGAGGGACGGGACAGATCTATAATTCACCCCTCCACTTT. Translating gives CSARGTGQIYNSPLHF.

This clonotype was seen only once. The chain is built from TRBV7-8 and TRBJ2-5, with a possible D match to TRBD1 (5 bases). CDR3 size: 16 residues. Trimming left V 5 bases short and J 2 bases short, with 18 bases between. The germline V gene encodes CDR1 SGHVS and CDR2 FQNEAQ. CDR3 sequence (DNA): TGTGCCAGCAGCCGTCTTTTAGGACACGGACAAGAGACCCAGTACTTC. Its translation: CASSRLLGHGQETQYF.

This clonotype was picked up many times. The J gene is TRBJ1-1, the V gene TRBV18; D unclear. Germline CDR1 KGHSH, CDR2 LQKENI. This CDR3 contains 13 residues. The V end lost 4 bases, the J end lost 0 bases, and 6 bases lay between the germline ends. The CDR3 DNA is TGTGCCAGCTCACTTCAAATGAACACTGAAGCTTTCTTT. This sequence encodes CASSLQMNTEAFF. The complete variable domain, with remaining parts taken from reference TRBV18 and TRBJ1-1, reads NAGVMQNPRHLVRRRGQEARLRCSPMKGHSHVYWYRQLPEEGLKFMVYLQKENIIDESGMPKERFSAEFPKEGPSILRIQQVVRGDSAAYFCASSLQMNTEAFFGQGTRLTVV.

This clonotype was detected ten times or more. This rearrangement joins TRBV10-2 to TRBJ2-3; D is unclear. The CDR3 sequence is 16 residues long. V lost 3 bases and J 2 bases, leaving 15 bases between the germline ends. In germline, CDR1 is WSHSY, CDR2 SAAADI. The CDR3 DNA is TGCGCCAGCAGTGACCGACGGTCCCACGTCACAGATACGCAGTATTTT. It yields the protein CASSDRRSHVTDTQYF.

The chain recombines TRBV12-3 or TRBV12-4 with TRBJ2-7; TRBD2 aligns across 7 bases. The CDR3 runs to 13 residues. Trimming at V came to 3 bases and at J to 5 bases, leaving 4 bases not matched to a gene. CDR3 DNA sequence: TGTGCCAGCAGTTTCGCGGGAGCTAACGAGCAGTACTTC. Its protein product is CASSFAGANEQYF.

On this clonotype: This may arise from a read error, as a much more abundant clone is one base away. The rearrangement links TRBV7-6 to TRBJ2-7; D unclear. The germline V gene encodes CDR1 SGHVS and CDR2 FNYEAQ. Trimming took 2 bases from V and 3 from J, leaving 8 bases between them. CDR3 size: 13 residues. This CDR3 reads CASSLSYFYEQYF. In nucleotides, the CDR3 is TGTGCCAGCAGCTTAAGTTATTTCTACGAGCAGTACTTC.

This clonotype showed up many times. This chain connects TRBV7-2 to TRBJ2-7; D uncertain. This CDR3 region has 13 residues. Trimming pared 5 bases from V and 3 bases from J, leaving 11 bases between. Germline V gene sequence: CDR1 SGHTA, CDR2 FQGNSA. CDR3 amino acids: CASSPGRIYEQYF. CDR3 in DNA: TGTGCCAGCAGCCCCGGACGTATCTACGAGCAGTACTTC. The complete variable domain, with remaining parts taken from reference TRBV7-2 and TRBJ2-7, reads GAGVSQSPSNKVTEKGKDVELRCDPISGHTALYWYRQSLGQGLEFLIYFQGNSAPDKSGLPSDRFSAERTGGSVSTLTIQRTQQEDSAVYLCASSPGRIYEQYFGPGTRLTVT.

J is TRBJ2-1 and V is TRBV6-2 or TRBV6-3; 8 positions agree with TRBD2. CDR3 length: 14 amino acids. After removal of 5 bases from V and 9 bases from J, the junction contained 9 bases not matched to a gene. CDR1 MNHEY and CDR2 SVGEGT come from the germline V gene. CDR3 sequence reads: CASSTPGLGLEQFF. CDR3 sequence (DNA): TGTGCCAGCAGTACCCCGGGACTAGGGCTTGAGCAGTTCTTC.

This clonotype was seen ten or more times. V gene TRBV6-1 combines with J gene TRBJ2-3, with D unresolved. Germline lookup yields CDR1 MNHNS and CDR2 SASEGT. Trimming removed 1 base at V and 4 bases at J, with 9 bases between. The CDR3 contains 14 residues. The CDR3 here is CASSEGLTADTQYF. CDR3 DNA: TGTGCCAGCAGTGAAGGGCTAACGGCAGATACGCAGTATTTT.

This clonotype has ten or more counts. As DNA, the CDR3 is TGTGCCAGCAGCCCCCCCAGGTTCCCCGGGGAGCTGTTTTTT. Its translation: CASSPPRFPGELFF. The V gene is TRBV11-2, the J gene TRBJ2-2; no reliable D call. The V end lost 5 bases, the J end lost 6 bases, and 13 bases lay between the germline ends. The CDR3 extends over 14 amino acids. CDR1 is SGHAT and CDR2 is FQNNGV in the germline V gene.

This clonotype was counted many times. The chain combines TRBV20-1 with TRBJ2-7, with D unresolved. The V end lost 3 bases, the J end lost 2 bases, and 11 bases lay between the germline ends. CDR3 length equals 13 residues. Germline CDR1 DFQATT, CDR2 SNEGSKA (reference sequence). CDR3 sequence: CSARMQATYEQYF. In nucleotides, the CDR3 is TGCAGTGCTAGGATGCAGGCAACCTACGAGCAGTACTTC.

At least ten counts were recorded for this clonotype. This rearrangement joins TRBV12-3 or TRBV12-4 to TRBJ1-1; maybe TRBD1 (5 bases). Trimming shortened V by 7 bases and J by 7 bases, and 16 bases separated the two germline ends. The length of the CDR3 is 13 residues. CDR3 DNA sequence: TGTGCCAGCACTCCCGCAGGGTATGGTGAAGCTTTCTTT. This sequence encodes CASTPAGYGEAFF.

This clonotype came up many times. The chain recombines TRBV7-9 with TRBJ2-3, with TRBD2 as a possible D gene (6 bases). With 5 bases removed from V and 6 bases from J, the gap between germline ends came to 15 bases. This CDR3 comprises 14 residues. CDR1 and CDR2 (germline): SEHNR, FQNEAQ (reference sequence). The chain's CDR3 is CASSAGTPMDTQYF. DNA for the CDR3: TGTGCCAGCAGCGCCGGGACTCCCATGGATACGCAGTATTTT.

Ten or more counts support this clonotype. CDR3 bases: TGTGCCTGGAGTGATCGACAGGGGCGAATCTCCTACGAGCAGTACTTC. Its protein product is CAWSDRQGRISYEQYF. This rearrangement joins TRBV30 to TRBJ2-7; 8 nucleotides match TRBD1. The length of the CDR3 is 16 residues. The V segment lost 1 base and the J segment 0 bases; nucleotides outside the gene matches: 8. Germline assignment: CDR1 GTSNPN and CDR2 SVGIG (reference sequence).

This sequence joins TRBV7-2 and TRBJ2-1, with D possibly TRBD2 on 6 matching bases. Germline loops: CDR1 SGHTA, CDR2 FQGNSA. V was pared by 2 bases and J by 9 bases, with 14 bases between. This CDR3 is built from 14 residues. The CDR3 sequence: CASSLPGAHSEQFF. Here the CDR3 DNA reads TGTGCCAGCAGCTTACCGGGAGCACATAGTGAGCAGTTCTTC.

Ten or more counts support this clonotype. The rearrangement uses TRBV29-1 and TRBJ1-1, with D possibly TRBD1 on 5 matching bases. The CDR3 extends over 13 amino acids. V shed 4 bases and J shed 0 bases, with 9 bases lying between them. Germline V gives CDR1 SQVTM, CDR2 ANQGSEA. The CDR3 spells CSVARQMNTEAFF. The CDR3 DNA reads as TGCAGCGTTGCCAGACAGATGAACACTGAAGCTTTCTTT. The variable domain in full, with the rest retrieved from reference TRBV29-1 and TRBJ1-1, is SAVISQKPSRDICQRGTSLTIQCQVDSQVTMMFWYRQQPGQSLTLIATANQGSEATYESGFVIDKFPISRPNLTFSTLTVSNMSPEDSSIYLCSVARQMNTEAFFGQGTRLTVV.

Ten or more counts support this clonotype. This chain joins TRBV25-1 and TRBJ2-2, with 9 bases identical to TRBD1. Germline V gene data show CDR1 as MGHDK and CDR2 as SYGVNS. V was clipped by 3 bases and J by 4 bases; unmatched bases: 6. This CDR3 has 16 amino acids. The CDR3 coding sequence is TGTGCCAGCAGTGACTTCGGACAGGGGAGCACCGGGGAGCTGTTTTTT. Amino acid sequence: CASSDFGQGSTGELFF.